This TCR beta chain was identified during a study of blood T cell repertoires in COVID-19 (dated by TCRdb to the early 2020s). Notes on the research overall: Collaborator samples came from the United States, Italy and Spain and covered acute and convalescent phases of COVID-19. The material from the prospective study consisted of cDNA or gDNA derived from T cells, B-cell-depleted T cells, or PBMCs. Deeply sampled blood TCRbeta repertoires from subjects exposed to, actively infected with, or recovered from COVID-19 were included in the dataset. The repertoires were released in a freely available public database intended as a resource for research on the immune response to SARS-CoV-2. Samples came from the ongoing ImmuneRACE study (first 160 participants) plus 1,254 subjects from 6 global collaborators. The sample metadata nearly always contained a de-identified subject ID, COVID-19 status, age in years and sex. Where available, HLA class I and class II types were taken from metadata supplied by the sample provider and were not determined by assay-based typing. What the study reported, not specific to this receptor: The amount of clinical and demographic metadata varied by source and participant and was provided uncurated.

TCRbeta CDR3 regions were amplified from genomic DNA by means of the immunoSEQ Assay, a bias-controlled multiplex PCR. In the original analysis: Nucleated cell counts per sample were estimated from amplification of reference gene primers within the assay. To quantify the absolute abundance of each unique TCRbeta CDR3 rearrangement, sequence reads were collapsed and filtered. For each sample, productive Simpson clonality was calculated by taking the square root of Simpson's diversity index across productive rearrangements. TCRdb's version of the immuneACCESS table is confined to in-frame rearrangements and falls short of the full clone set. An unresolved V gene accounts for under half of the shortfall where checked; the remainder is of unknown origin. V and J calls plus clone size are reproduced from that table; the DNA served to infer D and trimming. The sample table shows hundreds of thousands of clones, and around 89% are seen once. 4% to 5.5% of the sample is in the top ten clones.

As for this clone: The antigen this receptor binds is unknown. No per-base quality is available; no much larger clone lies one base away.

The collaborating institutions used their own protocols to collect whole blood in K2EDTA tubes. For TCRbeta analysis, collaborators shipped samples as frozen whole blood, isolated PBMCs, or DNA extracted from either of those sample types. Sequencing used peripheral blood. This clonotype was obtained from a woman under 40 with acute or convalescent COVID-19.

The CDR3 protein is CASSLGVTGGTEAFF. The DNA sequence follows: TGTGCCAGCAGCTTAGGAGTGACAGGGGGCACTGAAGCTTTCTTT. This receptor chain uses TRBV7-3 and TRBJ1-1; 9 bases in the middle match TRBD1. Based on the germline V gene, the CDR1 and CDR2 sequences are SGHTA and FQGTGA. V has 2 bases trimmed and J has 4 bases trimmed; junction bases matching no gene number 5. The CDR3 spans 15 residues, from the cysteine through the phenylalanine. Only the CDR3 part of the read is kept: 45 bases, read in frame from the first base.